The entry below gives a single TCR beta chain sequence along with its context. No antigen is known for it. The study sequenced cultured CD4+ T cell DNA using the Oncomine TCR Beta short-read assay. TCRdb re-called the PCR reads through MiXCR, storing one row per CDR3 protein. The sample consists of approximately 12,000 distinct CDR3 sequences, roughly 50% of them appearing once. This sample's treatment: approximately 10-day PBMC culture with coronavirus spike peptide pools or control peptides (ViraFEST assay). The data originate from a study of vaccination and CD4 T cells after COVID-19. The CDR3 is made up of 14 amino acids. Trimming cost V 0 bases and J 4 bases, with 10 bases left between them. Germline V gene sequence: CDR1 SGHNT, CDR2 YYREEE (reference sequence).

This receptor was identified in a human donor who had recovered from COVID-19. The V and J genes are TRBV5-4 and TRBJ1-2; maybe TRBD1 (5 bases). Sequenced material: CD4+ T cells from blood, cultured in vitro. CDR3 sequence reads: CASSLEAGPYGYTF. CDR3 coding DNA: TGTGCCAGCAGCTTGGAGGCGGGACCCTATGGCTACACCTTC.